These 25 T cell receptor beta chains originate from one sample sequenced in a study of neurological immune-mediated disorders. Time point meaning: longitudinal time-point 1 (baseline). TCRdb reprocessed the 5' RACE reads via MiXCR and lists one record per CDR3 protein. This table holds about 50,000 distinct CDR3 sequences, approximately 11% found once. The specimen was PBMCs. The receptors were sampled from a woman aged 40 to 50 in good health.

Ten or more counts support this clonotype. The rearrangement uses TRBV13 and TRBJ2-7; maybe TRBD1 (5 bases). Trimming removed 0 bases from V and 7 bases from J, with 10 bases in between. Germline V lookup: CDR1 PRHDT, CDR2 FYEKMQ (reference sequence). The length of the CDR3 is 13 residues. DNA for the CDR3: TGTGCCAGCAGCTTAGGCCCCAGGGTAGAGCAGTACTTC. Translated: CASSLGPRVEQYF.

This clonotype appeared many times. This chain joins TRBV7-2 and TRBJ1-2; D is unclear. CDR3 length equals 14 residues. Per the germline V gene, CDR1 is SGHTA and CDR2 is FQGNSA. V was shortened by 1 base and J by 5 bases, with 11 bases between the two germline ends. CDR3 DNA sequence: TGTGCCAGCAGCTTAGAAAATGAAGCTTATGGCTACACCTTC. Encoded protein: CASSLENEAYGYTF.

This clonotype occurred many times. The rearrangement links TRBV12-3 or TRBV12-4 to TRBJ1-2; 7 bases match TRBD1. Germline trimming cut 6 bases from V and 4 bases from J; bases unmatched to any gene: 2. This CDR3 contains 12 residues. CDR3 DNA: TGTGCCAGCAGGGGACAGACCTATGGCTACACCTTC. This encodes CASRGQTYGYTF.

In this sample, this clonotype turned up many times. V is TRBV9 and J is TRBJ1-1, with no clear D. The length of the CDR3 is 15 residues. Trimming took off 0 bases at V and 7 bases at J, with 16 bases between the two ends. Germline-derived CDR1 and CDR2 are SGDLS and YYNGEE. The CDR3 reads CASSVGYSRHFEAFF. The CDR3 coding sequence is TGTGCCAGCAGCGTAGGATACAGCCGGCACTTTGAAGCTTTCTTT.

The chain combines TRBV6-2 or TRBV6-3 with TRBJ2-1; 8 nucleotides match TRBD2. The germline V gene has CDR1 MNHEY and CDR2 SVGEGT. J was trimmed by 9 bases and V by 7 bases; bases with no gene match: 14. The CDR3 length is 15 residues. In DNA form, the CDR3 reads TGTGCCAGCACCCTGGGGACGGGAGGGCGCGGTGAGCAGTTCTTC. This sequence encodes CASTLGTGGRGEQFF.

This clonotype came up many times. The CDR3 DNA follows: TGCGCCAGCAGCATCGGCCCGAACACTGAAGCTTTCTTT. It specifies CASSIGPNTEAFF. This chain links TRBV5-1 with TRBJ1-1; D is uncertain. V gave up 4 bases and J gave up 1 base, with 8 bases separating them. Per the germline V gene, CDR1 is SGHRS and CDR2 is YFSETQ. The CDR3 extends over 13 amino acids.

This clonotype was recorded many times. The rearrangement links TRBV7-2 to TRBJ2-1; D unclear. The V gene's germline CDR1 is SGHTA and CDR2 FQGNSA. This CDR3 is 11 amino acids long. Trimming shortened V by 3 bases and J by 8 bases, and 5 bases separated the two germline ends. The CDR3 protein is CASSFTDEQFF. The CDR3 region has the DNA TGTGCCAGCAGCTTTACCGATGAGCAGTTCTTC.

As to this clonotype: With a much larger clone just one base away, this may be a read error. The genes are TRBV6-6 and TRBJ2-3; TRBD2 matches 13 bases. Germline V CDR1 and CDR2: MNHNY, SVGAGI (reference sequence). The CDR3 extends over 16 amino acids. CDR3 amino acids: CANSFPTSGRTDTQYF. The DNA of the CDR3 is TGTGCCAACAGTTTCCCGACTAGCGGGAGGACAGATACGCAGTATTTT.

A remark on this clonotype: A much larger clone is a single base away; this may be a read error. V usage is TRBV4-1 and J usage is TRBJ2-3; no clear D. Per germline, CDR1 MGHRA and CDR2 YSYEKL. V dropped 5 bases and J dropped 9 bases, with 9 bases sitting between them. CDR3 size: 11 residues. DNA for the CDR3: TGCGCCAGCAGCAAAGGGTACACGCAGTATTTT. Translating gives CASSKGYTQYF.

This clonotype was found many times. V gene TRBV5-1 combines with J gene TRBJ1-2; D not certain. CDR1 and CDR2 from the germline V gene are SGHRS and YFSETQ. V lost 4 bases and J 0 bases, leaving 7 bases between the germline ends. This CDR3 comprises 13 residues. Here the CDR3 reads CASSTPPNYGYTF. In nucleotides, the CDR3 is TGCGCCAGCAGCACCCCTCCTAACTATGGCTACACCTTC.

This clonotype appeared many times. The V and J genes are TRBV5-1 and TRBJ1-1; D is ambiguous. In germline, CDR1 is SGHRS, CDR2 YFSETQ. Trimming left V 4 bases short and J 1 base short, with 14 bases between. This CDR3 has 15 residues. For the CDR3, the DNA is TGCGCCAGCAGCGGGCGAATCGGAACGAACACTGAAGCTTTCTTT. Its protein product is CASSGRIGTNTEAFF.

This clonotype was observed many times. CDR3 amino acids: CASSLGGGSNQPQHF. CDR3 nucleotide sequence: TGTGCCAGCAGTTTGGGGGGGGGTAGCAATCAGCCCCAGCATTTT. The chain recombines TRBV12-3 or TRBV12-4 with TRBJ1-5; possibly TRBD1 for D (5 bases). V was clipped by 3 bases and J by 0 bases, with 9 bases between them. The CDR3 has 15 amino acids.

A word on this clonotype: A much larger clone lies a single base off, so this may be a read error. The chain combines TRBV7-9 with TRBJ2-3, with 9 bases aligning to TRBD2. The CDR3 sequence is 13 residues long. The V segment lost 9 bases and the J segment 3 bases; nucleotides outside the gene matches: 4. Germline V lookup: CDR1 SEHNR, CDR2 FQNEAQ (reference sequence). As DNA, the CDR3 is TGTGCCAGATTAGCGGGGGCGACAGATACGCAGTATTTT. Its protein product is CARLAGATDTQYF.

This clonotype was seen ten or more times. The chain links TRBV5-1 to TRBJ2-5, with TRBD2 identical over 7 bases. The germline V gene has CDR1 SGHRS and CDR2 YFSETQ. V was pared by 3 bases and J by 14 bases, with 10 bases of the junction left unmatched. The CDR3 sequence is 12 residues long. This CDR3 is CASSWGGTDGYF. The CDR3 DNA sequence: TGCGCCAGCAGCTGGGGAGGGACGGACGGATACTTC.

This clonotype was seen repeatedly, ten times or more. The V gene is TRBV29-1, the J gene TRBJ2-2; 7 nucleotides agree with TRBD1. Germline V gene lookup returns CDR1 SQVTM and CDR2 ANQGSEA. The V segment lost 8 bases and the J segment 0 bases; nucleotides outside the gene matches: 6. CDR3 length: 14 residues. The CDR3 loop is CSFMDRSNTGELFF. CDR3 nucleotide sequence: TGCAGCTTTATGGACAGGTCGAACACCGGGGAGCTGTTTTTT.

The rearrangement joins TRBV25-1 to TRBJ2-4; 8 positions agree with TRBD1. Per germline, CDR1 MGHDK and CDR2 SYGVNS. The V gene end was trimmed by 6 bases and the J gene end by 7 bases; junction bases not matched to a gene: 17. The CDR3 sequence is 17 residues long. In nucleotides, the CDR3 is TGTGCCAGCAGCCCTAGGGTCAGGGGGCGAGGGACGAACATTCAGTACTTC. Translating gives CASSPRVRGRGTNIQYF.

This clonotype was counted ten times or more. The chain joins TRBV27 to TRBJ1-3; no definite D call. The germline V and J ends were trimmed by 3 bases and 2 bases, with 8 bases remaining between them. This CDR3 is built from 14 residues. Germline values: CDR1 MNHEY, CDR2 SMNVEV (reference sequence). The CDR3 sequence: CASSFLGTGNTIYF. The CDR3 region has the DNA TGTGCCAGCAGTTTTTTAGGTACTGGAAACACCATATATTTT.

This clonotype occurred many times. The genes are TRBV6-5 and TRBJ2-7; D ambiguous. Germline lookup yields CDR1 MNHEY and CDR2 SVGAGI. The CDR3 runs 13 residues. V lost 5 bases and J lost 3, with 11 bases in between. CDR3 in DNA: TGTGCCAGCAGTACCCCGATTTTCTACGAGCAGTACTTC. This gives the protein CASSTPIFYEQYF.

This clonotype was seen more than once but under ten times. The gene calls are TRBV4-3 and TRBJ1-5, with D possibly matching TRBD1 (5 bases). This CDR3 is built from 14 residues. Germline CDR1 and CDR2: LGHNA and YSLEER. V was trimmed by 0 bases and J by 9 bases, leaving 12 bases between them. The CDR3 DNA sequence: TGCGCCAGCAGCCAAGATGAACAGGTTCGGCCCCAGCATTTT. As protein: CASSQDEQVRPQHF.

Worth noting for this clonotype: Being one base from a much bigger clone, this may be a read error. The gene calls are TRBV11-2 and TRBJ1-1; no reliable D call. V was clipped by 10 bases and J by 1 base, with 13 bases between them. The CDR3 has 13 residues. Germline V gene data show CDR1 as SGHAT and CDR2 as FQNNGV. CDR3 bases: TGTGCCAACAGTCCCCCGTGGAACACTGAAGCTTTCTTT. Translation: CANSPPWNTEAFF. Together with reference TRBV11-2 and TRBJ1-1, the CDR3 gives the full variable domain: EAGVAQSPRYKIIEKRQSVAFWCNPISGHATLYWYQQILGQGPKLLIQFQNNGVVDDSQLPKDRFSAERLKGVDSTLKIQPAKLEDSAVYLCANSPPWNTEAFFGQGTRLTVV.

This clonotype has ten or more counts. The CDR3 reads CASTFRGSGAISYNEQFF. CDR3 nucleotides: TGTGCCAGCACCTTTCGGGGGAGTGGAGCTATCTCCTACAATGAGCAGTTCTTC. V is TRBV5-6 and J is TRBJ2-1; D may be TRBD2 (6 bases). Trimming took off 6 bases at V and 0 bases at J, with 22 bases between the two ends. The CDR3 covers 18 residues. Germline V gene lookup returns CDR1 SGHDT and CDR2 YYEEEE.

Many counts were recorded for this clonotype. The CDR3 region is CSALPLGARGYGYTF. The CDR3 nucleotides read TGCAGTGCCCTCCCCCTTGGGGCCAGGGGCTATGGCTACACCTTC. The chain links TRBV20-1 to TRBJ1-2, with a tentative D call TRBD1 (6 bases). This CDR3 comprises 15 residues. V was shortened by 6 bases and J by 4 bases, with 21 bases between the two germline ends. Per germline, CDR1 DFQATT and CDR2 SNEGSKA (reference sequence).

In this sample, this clonotype turned up many times. This chain connects TRBV12-3 or TRBV12-4 to TRBJ1-1; unclear D gene. Trimming took off 4 bases at V and 5 bases at J, with 8 bases between the two ends. This CDR3 has 12 amino acids. CDR3 in DNA: TGTGCCAGCAGTTATGGAGGAACTGAAGCTTTCTTT. It encodes CASSYGGTEAFF.

This clonotype was seen repeatedly, ten times or more. The gene calls are TRBV12-3 or TRBV12-4 and TRBJ1-3; 7 bases are a match to TRBD1. The CDR3 has 14 amino acids. Trimming at V came to 4 bases and at J to 4 bases, leaving 4 bases not matched to a gene. For the CDR3, the DNA is TGTGCCAGCAGTTCCAGGGGGTTGGGAAACACCATATATTTT. Protein: CASSSRGLGNTIYF.

This clonotype was found many times. The chain links TRBV20-1 to TRBJ2-2, with D tentatively TRBD1 (5 bases). Per germline, CDR1 DFQATT and CDR2 SNEGSKA (reference sequence). The germline V and J ends were trimmed by 0 bases and 4 bases, with 12 bases remaining between them. This CDR3 is built from 15 residues. Here the CDR3 DNA reads TGCAGTGCTAGAGATCCCAAGGGGCTCACCGGGGAGCTGTTTTTT. This gives the protein CSARDPKGLTGELFF.